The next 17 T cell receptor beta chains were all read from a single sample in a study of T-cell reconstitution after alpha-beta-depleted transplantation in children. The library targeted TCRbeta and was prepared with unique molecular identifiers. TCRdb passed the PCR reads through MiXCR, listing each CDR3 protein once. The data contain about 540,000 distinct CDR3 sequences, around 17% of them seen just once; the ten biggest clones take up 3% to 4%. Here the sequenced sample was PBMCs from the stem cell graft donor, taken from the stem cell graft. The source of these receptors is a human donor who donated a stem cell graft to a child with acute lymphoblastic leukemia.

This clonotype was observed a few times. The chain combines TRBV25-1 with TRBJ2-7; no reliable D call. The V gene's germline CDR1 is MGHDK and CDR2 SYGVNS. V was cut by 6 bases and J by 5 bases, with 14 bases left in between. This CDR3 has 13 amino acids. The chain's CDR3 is CASRQGYLDEQYF. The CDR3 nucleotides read TGTGCCAGCAGACAAGGATATCTTGACGAGCAGTACTTC.

CDR3 residues: CASSLYELGEQYF. The CDR3, as DNA: TGTGCCAGCAGCTTATATGAGTTAGGGGAGCAGTACTTC. This chain links TRBV7-9 with TRBJ2-7, with D unclear. In germline, CDR1 is SEHNR, CDR2 FQNEAQ (reference sequence). The CDR3 extends over 13 amino acids. The V and J ends lost 2 bases and 7 bases respectively, with 12 bases between them.

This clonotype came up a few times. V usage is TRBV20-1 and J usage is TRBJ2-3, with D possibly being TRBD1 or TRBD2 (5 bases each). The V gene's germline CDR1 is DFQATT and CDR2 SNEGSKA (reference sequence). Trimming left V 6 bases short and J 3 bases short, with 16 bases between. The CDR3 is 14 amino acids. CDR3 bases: TGCAGTGCCGTAGGGGACCAAACGACAGATACGCAGTATTTT. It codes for CSAVGDQTTDTQYF.

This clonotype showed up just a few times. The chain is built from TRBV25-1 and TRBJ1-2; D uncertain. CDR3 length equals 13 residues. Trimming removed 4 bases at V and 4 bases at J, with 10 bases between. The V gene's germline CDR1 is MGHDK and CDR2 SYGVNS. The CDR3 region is CASSVGRTYGYTF. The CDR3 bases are TGTGCCAGCAGTGTAGGTCGGACCTATGGCTACACCTTC.

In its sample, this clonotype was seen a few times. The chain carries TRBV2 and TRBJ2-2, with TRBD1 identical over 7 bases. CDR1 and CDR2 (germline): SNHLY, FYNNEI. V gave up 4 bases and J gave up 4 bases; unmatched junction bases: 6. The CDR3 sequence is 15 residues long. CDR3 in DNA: TGTGCCAGCAGTGCTCGACAGGGTATCACCGGGGAGCTGTTTTTT. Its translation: CASSARQGITGELFF.

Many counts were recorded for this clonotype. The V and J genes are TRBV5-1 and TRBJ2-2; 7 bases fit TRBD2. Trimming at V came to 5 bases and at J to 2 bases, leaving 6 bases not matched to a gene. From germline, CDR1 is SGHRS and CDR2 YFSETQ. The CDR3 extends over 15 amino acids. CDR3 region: CASRIAGSNTGELFF. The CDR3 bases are TGCGCCAGCAGGATAGCGGGTAGTAACACCGGGGAGCTGTTTTTT.

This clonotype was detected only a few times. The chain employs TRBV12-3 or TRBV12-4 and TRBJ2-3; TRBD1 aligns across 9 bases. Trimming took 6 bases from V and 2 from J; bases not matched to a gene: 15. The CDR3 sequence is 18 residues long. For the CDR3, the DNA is TGTGCCAGCAGCTTCGTTAGGGGACAGGGAACGGTCACAGATACGCAGTATTTT. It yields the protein CASSFVRGQGTVTDTQYF.

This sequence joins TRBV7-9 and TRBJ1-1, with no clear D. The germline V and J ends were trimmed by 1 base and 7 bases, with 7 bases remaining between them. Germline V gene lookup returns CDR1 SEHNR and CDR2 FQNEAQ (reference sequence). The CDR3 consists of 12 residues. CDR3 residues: CASSLVQIEAFF. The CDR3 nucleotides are TGTGCCAGCAGCTTAGTCCAGATTGAAGCTTTCTTT.

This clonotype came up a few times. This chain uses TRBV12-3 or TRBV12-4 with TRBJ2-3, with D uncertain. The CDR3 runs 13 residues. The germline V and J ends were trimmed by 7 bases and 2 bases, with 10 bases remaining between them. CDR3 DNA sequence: TGTGCCAGCAAGAAGGACCCCACAGATACGCAGTATTTT. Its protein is CASKKDPTDTQYF.

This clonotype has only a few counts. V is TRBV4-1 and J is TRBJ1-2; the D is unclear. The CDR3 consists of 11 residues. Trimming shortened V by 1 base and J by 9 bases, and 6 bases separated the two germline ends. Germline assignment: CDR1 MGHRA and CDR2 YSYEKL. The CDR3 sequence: CASSQGKSYTF. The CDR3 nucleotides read TGCGCCAGCAGCCAAGGGAAAAGCTACACCTTC.

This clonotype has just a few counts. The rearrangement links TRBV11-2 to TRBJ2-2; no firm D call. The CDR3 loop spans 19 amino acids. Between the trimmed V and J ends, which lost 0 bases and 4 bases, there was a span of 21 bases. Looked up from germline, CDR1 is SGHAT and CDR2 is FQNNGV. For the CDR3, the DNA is TGTGCCAGCAGCTTAGATCCCGCAGGTTGGAGACTGGGCACCGGGGAGCTGTTTTTT. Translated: CASSLDPAGWRLGTGELFF. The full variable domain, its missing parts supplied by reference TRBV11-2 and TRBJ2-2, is EAGVAQSPRYKIIEKRQSVAFWCNPISGHATLYWYQQILGQGPKLLIQFQNNGVVDDSQLPKDRFSAERLKGVDSTLKIQPAKLEDSAVYLCASSLDPAGWRLGTGELFFGEGSRLTVL.

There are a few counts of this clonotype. The CDR3 spells CASSPQSHKGTDTQYF. DNA for the CDR3: TGTGCCAGCTCACCGCAGTCCCATAAAGGCACAGATACGCAGTATTTT. The chain couples TRBV18 to TRBJ2-3, with D unresolved. The ends were cut back, 3 bases at V and 1 base at J, with 14 bases in the middle. The CDR3 is 16 residues long. Germline loops: CDR1 KGHSH, CDR2 LQKENI.

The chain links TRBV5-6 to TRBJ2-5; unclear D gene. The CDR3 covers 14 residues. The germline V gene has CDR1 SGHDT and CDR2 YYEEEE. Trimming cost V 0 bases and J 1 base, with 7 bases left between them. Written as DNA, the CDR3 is TGTGCCAGCAGCTTGGAGATATCCCAAGAGACCCAGTACTTC. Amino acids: CASSLEISQETQYF.

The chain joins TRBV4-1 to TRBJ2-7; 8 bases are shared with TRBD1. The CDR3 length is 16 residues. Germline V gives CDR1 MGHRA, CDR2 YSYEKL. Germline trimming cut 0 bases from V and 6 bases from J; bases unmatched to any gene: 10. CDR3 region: CASSQDPRTGYIEQYF. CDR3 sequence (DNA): TGCGCCAGCAGCCAAGACCCGAGGACAGGGTATATCGAGCAGTACTTC.

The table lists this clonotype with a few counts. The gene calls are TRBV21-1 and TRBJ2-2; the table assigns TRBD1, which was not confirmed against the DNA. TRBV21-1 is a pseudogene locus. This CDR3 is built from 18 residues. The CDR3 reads CASSLGRELAGITGELFF. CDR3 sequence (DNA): TGTGCCAGCAGCCTGGGCAGGGAACTAGCGGGAATCACCGGGGAGCTGTTTTTT.

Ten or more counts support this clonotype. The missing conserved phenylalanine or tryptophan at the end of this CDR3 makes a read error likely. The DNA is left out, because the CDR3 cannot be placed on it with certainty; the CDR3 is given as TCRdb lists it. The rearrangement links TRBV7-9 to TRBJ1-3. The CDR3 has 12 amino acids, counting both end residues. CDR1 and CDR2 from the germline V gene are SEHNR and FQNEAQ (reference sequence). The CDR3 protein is CASSLGSLPDLA.

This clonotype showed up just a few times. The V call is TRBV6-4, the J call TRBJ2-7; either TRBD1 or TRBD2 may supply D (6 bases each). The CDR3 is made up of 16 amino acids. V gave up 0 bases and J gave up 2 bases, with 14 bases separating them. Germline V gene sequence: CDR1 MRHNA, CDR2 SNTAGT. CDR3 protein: CASSDSGGETAYEQYF. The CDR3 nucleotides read TGTGCCAGCAGTGACTCCGGGGGCGAAACAGCCTACGAGCAGTACTTC.